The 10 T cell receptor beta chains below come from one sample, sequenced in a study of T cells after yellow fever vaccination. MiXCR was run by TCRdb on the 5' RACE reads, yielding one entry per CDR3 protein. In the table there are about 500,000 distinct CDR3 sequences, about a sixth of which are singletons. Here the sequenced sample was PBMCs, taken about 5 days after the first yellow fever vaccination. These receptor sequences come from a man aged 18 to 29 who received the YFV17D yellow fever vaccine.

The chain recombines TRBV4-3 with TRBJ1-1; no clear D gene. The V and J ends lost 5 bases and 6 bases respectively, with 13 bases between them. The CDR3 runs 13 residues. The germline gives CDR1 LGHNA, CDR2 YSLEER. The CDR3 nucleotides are TGCGCCAGCAGCTCCCCCTCCATCTCTGAAGCTTTCTTT. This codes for CASSSPSISEAFF.

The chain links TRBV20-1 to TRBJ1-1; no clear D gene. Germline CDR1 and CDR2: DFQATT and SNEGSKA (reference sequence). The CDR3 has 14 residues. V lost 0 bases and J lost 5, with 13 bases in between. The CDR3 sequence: CSARDQGRGTEAFF. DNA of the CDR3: TGCAGTGCTAGAGATCAAGGGCGCGGGACTGAAGCTTTCTTT.

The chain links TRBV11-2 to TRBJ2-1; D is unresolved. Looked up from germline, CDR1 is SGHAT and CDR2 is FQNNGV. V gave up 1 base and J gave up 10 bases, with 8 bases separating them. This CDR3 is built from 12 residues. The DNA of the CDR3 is TGTGCCAGCAGCTTAGTCCGCCAGGAGCAGTTCTTC. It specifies CASSLVRQEQFF.

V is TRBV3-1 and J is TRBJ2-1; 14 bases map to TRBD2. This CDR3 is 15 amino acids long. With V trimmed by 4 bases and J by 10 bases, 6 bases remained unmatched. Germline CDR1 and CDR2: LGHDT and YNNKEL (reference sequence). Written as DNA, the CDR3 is TGTGCCAGCAGCCCTCCGGGACTAGCGGGGGAGGAGCAGTTCTTC. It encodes CASSPPGLAGEEQFF.

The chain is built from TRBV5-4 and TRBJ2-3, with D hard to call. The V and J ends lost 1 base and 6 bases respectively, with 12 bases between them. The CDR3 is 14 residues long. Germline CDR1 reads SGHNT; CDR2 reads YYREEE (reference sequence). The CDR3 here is CASSLTSSLDTQYF. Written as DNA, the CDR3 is TGTGCCAGCAGCTTGACGTCTTCCTTGGATACGCAGTATTTT.

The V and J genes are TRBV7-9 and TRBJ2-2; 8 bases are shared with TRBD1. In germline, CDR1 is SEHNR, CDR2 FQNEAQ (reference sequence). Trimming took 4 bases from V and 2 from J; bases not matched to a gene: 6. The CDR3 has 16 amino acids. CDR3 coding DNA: TGTGCCAGCAGCTCCCCGGACAGGGTAAACACCGGGGAGCTGTTTTTT. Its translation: CASSSPDRVNTGELFF.

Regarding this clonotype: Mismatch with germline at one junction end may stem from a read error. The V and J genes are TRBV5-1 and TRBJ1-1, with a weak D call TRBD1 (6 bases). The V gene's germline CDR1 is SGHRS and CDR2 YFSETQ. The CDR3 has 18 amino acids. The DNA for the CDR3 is TGCGCCATCAGCTCCTTCACCGGGGGCGCCGGTATGAACACTGAAGCTTTCTTT. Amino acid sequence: CAISSFTGGAGMNTEAFF.

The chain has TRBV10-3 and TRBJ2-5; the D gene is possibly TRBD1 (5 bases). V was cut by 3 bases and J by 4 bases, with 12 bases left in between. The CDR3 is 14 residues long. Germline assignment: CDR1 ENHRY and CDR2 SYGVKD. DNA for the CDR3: TGTGCCATCAGTGAACAGGAGTCTGCAGAGACCCAGTACTTC. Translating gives CAISEQESAETQYF.

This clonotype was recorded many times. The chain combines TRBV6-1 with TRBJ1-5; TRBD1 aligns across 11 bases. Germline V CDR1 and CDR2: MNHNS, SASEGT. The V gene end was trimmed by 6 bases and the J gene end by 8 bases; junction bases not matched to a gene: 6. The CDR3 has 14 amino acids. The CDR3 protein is CASSLGTGGKPQHF. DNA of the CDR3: TGTGCCAGCAGCCTCGGGACAGGGGGTAAGCCCCAGCATTTT.

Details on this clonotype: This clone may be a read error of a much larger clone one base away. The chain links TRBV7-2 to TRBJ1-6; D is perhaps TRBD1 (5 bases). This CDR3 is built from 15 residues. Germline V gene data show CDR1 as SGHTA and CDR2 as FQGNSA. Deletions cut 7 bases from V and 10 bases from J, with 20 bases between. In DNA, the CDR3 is TGTGCCAGCACGACGAACAGACGGGGCCTCTCACCCCTCCACTTT. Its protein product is CASTTNRRGLSPLHF.